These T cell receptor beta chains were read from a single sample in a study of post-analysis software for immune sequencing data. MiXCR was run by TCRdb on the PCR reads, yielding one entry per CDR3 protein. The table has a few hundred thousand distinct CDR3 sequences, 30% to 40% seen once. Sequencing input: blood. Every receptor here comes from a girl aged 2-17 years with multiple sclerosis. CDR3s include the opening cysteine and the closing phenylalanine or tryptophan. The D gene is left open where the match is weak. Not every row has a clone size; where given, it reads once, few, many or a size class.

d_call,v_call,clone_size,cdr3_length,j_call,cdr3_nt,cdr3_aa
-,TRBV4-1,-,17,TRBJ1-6,TGCGCCAGCAGCCAAGAGGTGGTGTCTCTGGGGCATTCACCCCTCCACTTT,CASSQEVVSLGHSPLHF
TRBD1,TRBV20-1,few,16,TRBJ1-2,TGCAGTGCTAGGGTCGCGGGGACAGGGACCTACTATGGCTACACCTTC,CSARVAGTGTYYGYTF
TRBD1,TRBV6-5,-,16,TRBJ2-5,TGTGCCAGCAGTACCGGGGACAGCGATTTCCAAGAGACCCAGTACTTC,CASSTGDSDFQETQYF
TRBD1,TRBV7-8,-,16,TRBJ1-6,TGTGCCAGCAGAATTAGCCCCGGGACAGAGGGTGGGGCCCTCCACTTT,CASRISPGTEGGALHF
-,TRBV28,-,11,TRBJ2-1,TGTGCCAGCAGTCCGAACTATGAGCAGTTCTTC,CASSPNYEQFF
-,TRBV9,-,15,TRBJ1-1,TGTGCCAGCAGCGTAAGCGTTCCAGGGGAGGGTGAAGCTTTCTTT,CASSVSVPGEGEAFF
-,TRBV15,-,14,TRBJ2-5,TGTGCCACCAGCAGAGAAGGGACCCAAGAGACCCAGTACTTC,CATSREGTQETQYF
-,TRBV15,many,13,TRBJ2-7,TGTGCCACCAAGGACATAAGCTCCTACGAGCAGTACTTC,CATKDISSYEQYF
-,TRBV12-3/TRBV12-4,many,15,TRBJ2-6,TGTGCCAGCAGTTCCACAGGGTCCGGGGCCAACGTCCTGACTTTC,CASSSTGSGANVLTF
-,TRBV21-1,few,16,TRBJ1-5,TGTGCCAGCAAGTACCACGGGCCTTATAGCAATCAGCCCCAGCATTTT,CASKYHGPYSNQPQHF
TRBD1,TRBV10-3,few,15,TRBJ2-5,TGTGCCATCGGGGGACAGGGAGGTTCCCAAGAGACCCAGTACTTC,CAIGGQGGSQETQYF
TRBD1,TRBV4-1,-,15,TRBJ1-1,TGCGCCAGCAGCCAGGGACAGGGGTTTGACACTGAAGCTTTCTTT,CASSQGQGFDTEAFF
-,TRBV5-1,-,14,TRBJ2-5,TGCGCCAGCAGCTGGAGTACAGGCCAAGAGACCCAGTACTTC,CASSWSTGQETQYF
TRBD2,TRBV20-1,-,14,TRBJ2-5,TGCAGTGCTAGAGGGAGCGGGGGGGGGGAGACCCAGTACTTC,CSARGSGGGETQYF
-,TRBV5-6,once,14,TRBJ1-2,TGTGCCAGCAGCCCGAAGTGGGGGGCGAGGGGCTACACCTTC,CASSPKWGARGYTF